This T cell receptor (beta chain) was sequenced for a study of T cells after yellow fever vaccination. The table lists this clonotype with a few counts. No antigen is known for it. The CDR3 totals 12 residues. Germline V gene lookup returns CDR1 SQVTM and CDR2 ANQGSEA. J lost 5 bases, V lost 6 bases, and 5 bases had no gene match. MiXCR, run by TCRdb on the 5' RACE reads, gives a single entry per CDR3 protein. Of approximately 330,000 distinct CDR3 sequences in the sample, roughly an eighth were seen once. The study, taken as a whole, reports: Bulk-population clonotypes that are abundant could appear as contaminants in FACS-sorted repertoires.

Sequenced here: CD4+ T cells sorted from PBMCs, sampled 15 days after the yellow fever booster vaccination. This clonotype was obtained from a man younger than 30 who received the YFV17D yellow fever vaccine. V and J are TRBV29-1 and TRBJ2-7, with 9 bases matching TRBD1. The DNA for the CDR3 is TGCAGCGTCGACGGACAGGGGAACGAGCAGTACTTC. Encoded protein: CSVDGQGNEQYF.